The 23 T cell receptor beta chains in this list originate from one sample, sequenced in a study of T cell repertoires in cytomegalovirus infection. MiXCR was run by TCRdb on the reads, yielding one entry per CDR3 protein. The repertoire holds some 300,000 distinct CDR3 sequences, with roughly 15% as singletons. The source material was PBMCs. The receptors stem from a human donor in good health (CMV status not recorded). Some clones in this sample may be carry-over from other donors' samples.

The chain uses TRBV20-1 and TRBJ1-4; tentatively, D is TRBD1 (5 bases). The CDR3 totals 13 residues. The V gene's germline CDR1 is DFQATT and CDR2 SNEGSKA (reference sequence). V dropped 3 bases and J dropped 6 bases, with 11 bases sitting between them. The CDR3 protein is CSARGTFDEKLFF. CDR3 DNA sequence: TGCAGTGCTAGGGGGACCTTTGATGAAAAACTGTTTTTT.

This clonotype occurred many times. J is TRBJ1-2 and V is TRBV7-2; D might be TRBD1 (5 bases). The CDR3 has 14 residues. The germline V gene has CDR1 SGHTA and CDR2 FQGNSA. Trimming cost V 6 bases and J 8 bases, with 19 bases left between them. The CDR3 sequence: CASSFTPGTVGYTF. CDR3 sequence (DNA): TGTGCCAGCAGTTTCACCCCCGGGACGGTCGGCTACACCTTC.

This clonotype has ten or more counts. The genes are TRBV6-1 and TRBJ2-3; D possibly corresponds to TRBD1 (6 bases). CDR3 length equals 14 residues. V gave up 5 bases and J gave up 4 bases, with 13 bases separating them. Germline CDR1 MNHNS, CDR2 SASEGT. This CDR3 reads CASSPRGSADTQYF. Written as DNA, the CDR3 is TGTGCCAGCAGTCCCAGGGGTAGCGCAGATACGCAGTATTTT.

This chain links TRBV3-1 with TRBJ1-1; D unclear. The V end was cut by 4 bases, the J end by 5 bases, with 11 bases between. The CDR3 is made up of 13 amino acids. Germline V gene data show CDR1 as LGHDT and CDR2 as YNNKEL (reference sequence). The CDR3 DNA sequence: TGTGCCAGCAGCCTATACGGGAGTACTGAAGCTTTCTTT. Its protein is CASSLYGSTEAFF.

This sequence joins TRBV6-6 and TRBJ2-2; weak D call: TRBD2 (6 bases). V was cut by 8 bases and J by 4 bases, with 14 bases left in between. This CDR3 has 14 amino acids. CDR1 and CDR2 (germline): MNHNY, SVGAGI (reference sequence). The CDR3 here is CASLPGTPTGELFF. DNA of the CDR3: TGTGCCAGCCTTCCCGGGACTCCCACCGGGGAGCTGTTTTTT.

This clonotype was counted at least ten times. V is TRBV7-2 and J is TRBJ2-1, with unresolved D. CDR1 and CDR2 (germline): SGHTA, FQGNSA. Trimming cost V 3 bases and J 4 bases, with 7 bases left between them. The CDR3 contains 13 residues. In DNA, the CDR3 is TGTGCCAGCAGCTTGGCGTCATACAATGAGCAGTTCTTC. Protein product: CASSLASYNEQFF.

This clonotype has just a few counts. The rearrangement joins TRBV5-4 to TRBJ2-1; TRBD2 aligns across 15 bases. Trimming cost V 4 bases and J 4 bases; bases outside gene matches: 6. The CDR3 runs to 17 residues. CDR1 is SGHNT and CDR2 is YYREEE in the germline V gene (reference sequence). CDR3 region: CASSPEGLAGGYNEQFF. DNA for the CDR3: TGTGCCAGCAGCCCAGAGGGACTAGCGGGGGGTTACAATGAGCAGTTCTTC. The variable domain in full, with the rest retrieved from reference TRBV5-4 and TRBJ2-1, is ETGVTQSPTHLIKTRGQQVTLRCSSQSGHNTVSWYQQALGQGPQFIFQYYREEENGRGNFPPRFSGLQFPNYSSELNVNALELDDSALYLCASSPEGLAGGYNEQFFGPGTRLTVL.

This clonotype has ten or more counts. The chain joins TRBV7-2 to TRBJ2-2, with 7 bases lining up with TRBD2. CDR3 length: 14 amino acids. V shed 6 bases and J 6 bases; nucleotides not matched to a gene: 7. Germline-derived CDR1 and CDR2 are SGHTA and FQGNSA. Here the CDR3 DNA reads TGTGCCAGCAGGGAGACTAGCTTCCCCGGGGAGCTGTTTTTT. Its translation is CASRETSFPGELFF.

The CDR3 reads CASSGGLQTNSPLHF. In DNA form, the CDR3 reads TGTGCCAGCAGTGGGGGGCTACAGACGAATTCACCCCTCCACTTT. V is TRBV25-1 and J is TRBJ1-6, with D maybe TRBD1 (6 bases). In germline, CDR1 is MGHDK, CDR2 SYGVNS. The CDR3 extends over 15 amino acids. Between the trimmed V and J ends, which lost 4 bases and 7 bases, there was a span of 14 bases. Full variable domain (outside the CDR3, taken from reference TRBV25-1 and TRBJ1-6): EADIYQTPRYLVIGTGKKITLECSQTMGHDKMYWYQQDPGMELHLIHYSYGVNSTEKGDLSSESTVSRIRTEHFPLTLESARPSHTSQYLCASSGGLQTNSPLHFGNGTRLTVT.

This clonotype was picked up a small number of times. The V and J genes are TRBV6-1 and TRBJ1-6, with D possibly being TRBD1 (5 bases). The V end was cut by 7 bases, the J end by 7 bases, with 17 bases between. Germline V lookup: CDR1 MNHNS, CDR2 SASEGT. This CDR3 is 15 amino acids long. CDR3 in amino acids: CASTDPGRGNSPLHF. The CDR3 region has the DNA TGTGCCAGCACCGACCCGGGGCGGGGAAATTCACCCCTCCACTTT.

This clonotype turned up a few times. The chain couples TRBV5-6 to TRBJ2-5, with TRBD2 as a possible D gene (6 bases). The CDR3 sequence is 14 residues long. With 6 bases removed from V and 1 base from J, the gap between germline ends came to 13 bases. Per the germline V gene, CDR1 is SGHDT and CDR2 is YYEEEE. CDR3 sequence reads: CASNPEGLQETQYF. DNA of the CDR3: TGTGCCAGCAACCCTGAGGGACTCCAAGAGACCCAGTACTTC.

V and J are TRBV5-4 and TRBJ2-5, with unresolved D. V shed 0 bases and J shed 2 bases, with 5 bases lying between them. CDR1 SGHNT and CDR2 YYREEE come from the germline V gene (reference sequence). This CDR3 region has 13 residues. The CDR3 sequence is CASSLDLQETQYF. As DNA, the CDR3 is TGTGCCAGCAGCTTGGACCTACAAGAGACCCAGTACTTC.

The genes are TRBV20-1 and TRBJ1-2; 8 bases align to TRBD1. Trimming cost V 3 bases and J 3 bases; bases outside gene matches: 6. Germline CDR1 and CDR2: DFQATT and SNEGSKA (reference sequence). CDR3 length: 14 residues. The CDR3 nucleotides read TGCAGTGCTAGTGGACAGGGTCAGGACTATGGCTACACCTTC. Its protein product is CSASGQGQDYGYTF.

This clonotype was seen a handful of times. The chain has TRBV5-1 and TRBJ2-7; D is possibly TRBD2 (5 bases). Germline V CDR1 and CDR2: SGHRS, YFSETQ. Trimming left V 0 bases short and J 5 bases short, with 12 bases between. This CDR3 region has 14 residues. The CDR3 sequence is CASSLAGWHDEQYF. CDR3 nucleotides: TGCGCCAGCAGCTTGGCGGGGTGGCACGACGAGCAGTACTTC.

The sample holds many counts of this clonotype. The CDR3 nucleotides are TGTGCCAGCAGCTTAGAGCGGACAGGCCGATTGCAGAACACTGAAGCTTTCTTT. Translating gives CASSLERTGRLQNTEAFF. The chain joins TRBV7-8 to TRBJ1-1; 7 positions match TRBD1. Trimming at V came to 1 base and at J to 1 base, leaving 12 bases not matched to a gene. Per germline, CDR1 SGHVS and CDR2 FQNEAQ. This CDR3 has 18 amino acids.

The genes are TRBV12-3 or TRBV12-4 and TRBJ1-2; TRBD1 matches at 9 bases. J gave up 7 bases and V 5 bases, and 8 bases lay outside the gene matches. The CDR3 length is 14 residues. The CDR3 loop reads CASSARDRDGGYTF. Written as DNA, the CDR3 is TGTGCCAGCAGTGCCCGGGACAGGGACGGTGGCTACACCTTC.

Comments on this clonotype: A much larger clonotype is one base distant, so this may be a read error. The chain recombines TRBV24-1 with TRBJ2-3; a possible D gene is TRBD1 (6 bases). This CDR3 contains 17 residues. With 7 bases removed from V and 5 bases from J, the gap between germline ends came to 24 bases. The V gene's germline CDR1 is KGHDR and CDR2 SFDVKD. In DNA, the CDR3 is TGTGCCACCAGAGACCCGATCCGGGACAAGGGCCTAGATACGCAGTATTTT. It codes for CATRDPIRDKGLDTQYF.

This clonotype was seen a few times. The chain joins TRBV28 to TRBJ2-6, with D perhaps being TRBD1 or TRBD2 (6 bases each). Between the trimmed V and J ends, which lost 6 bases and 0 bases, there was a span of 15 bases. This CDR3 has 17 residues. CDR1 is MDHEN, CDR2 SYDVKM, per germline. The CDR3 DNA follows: TGTGCCAGCAGCCAAGGCGGGACACCCTCTGGGGCCAACGTCCTGACTTTC. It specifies CASSQGGTPSGANVLTF.

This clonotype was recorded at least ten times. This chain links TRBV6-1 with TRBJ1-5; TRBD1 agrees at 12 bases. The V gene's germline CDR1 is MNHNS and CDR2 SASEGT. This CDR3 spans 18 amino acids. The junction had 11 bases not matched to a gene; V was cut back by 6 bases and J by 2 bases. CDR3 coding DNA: TGTGCCAGCAGCGCGGGGACAGGGGGCCCGCTCGGCAATCAGCCCCAGCATTTT. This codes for CASSAGTGGPLGNQPQHF.

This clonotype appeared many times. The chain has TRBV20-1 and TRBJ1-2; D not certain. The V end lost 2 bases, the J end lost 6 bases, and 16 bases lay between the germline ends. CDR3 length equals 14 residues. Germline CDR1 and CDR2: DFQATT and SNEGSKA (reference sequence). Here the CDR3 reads CSARTGYDRNGYTF. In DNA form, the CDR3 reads TGCAGTGCTAGAACGGGGTATGACCGAAATGGCTACACCTTC.

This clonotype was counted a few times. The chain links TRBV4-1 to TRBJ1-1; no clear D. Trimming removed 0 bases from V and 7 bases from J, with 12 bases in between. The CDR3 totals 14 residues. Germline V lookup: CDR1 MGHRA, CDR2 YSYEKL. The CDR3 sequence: CASSQDRVRSEAFF. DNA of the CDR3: TGCGCCAGCAGCCAAGATAGGGTGAGAAGTGAAGCTTTCTTT.

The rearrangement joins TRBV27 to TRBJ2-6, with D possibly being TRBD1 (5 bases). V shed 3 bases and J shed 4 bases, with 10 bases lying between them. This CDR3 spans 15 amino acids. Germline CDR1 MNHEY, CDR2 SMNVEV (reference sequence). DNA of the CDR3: TGTGCCAGCAGTTTTGGGGCAACAGGGGCCAACGTCCTGACTTTC. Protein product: CASSFGATGANVLTF. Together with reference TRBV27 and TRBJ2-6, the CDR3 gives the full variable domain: EAQVTQNPRYLITVTGKKLTVTCSQNMNHEYMSWYRQDPGLGLRQIYYSMNVEVTDKGDVPEGYKVSRKEKRNFPLILESPSPNQTSLYFCASSFGATGANVLTFGAGSRLTVL.

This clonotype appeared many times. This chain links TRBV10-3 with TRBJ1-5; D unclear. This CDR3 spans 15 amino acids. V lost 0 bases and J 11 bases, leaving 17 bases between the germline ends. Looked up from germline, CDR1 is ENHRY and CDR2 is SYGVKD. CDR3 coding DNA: TGTGCCATCAGTGAGTCGGGGTTGGGCCCGACGGCCCAGCATTTT. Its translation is CAISESGLGPTAQHF.